Listed here is a single T cell receptor beta chain. All of the donors were Caucasians in good health. In TCRdb, the 5' RACE reads were re-called with MiXCR into one record per CDR3 protein. In the table there are around 1.7 million distinct CDR3 sequences, roughly a third of which are singletons. These data come from a study of identical twins. CDR1 is MRHNA and CDR2 is SNTAGT in the germline V gene. This CDR3 has 12 amino acids. Trimming left V 5 bases short and J 9 bases short, with 11 bases between. The receptor comes from a newborn girl in good health. The V call is TRBV6-4, the J call TRBJ2-1; D is ambiguous. Sequenced input: cord blood. The CDR3 sequence: CASSTRSGEQFF. The CDR3 DNA follows: TGTGCCAGCAGTACCCGGTCAGGTGAGCAGTTCTTC.